Reported below is one TCR beta chain. What it binds is not known. TCRdb re-called the 5' RACE reads through MiXCR, storing one row per CDR3 protein. This sample has approximately 340,000 distinct CDR3 sequences, with more than 8.5% found just once. The sample comes from a study of T cells after yellow fever vaccination. Broader study findings: Primary-vaccination clones mostly resurfaced post-booster (approximately 96% CD4, approximately 89% CD8). Abundant clonotypes from the bulk population could have been carried over as contaminants into FACS-sorted repertoires.

V shed 5 bases, J shed 4 bases, and the junction held 9 bases outside the gene matches. Germline lookup yields CDR1 SGHRS and CDR2 YFSETQ. This CDR3 contains 15 residues. Specimen: PBMCs, collected on the day of the first yellow fever vaccination. The V gene is TRBV5-1, the J gene TRBJ2-5; 9 nucleotides line up with TRBD1. The sequence was collected from a man aged 18 to 29 who received the YFV17D yellow fever vaccine. The CDR3 reads CASRAYRGHGETQYF. The CDR3, as DNA: TGCGCCAGCAGGGCATACAGGGGGCATGGAGAGACCCAGTACTTC.